These T cell receptor beta chains were read from a single sample in a study of CD8 T cells in ankylosing spondylitis. TCRdb reprocessed the 5' RACE reads with MiXCR, giving one entry per CDR3 protein. The sample has about 210,000 distinct CDR3 sequences; about 6.7% are singletons. The sample taken for sequencing was blood, either unsorted or a sorted T cell fraction (not recorded which). Receptor source: a male donor with ankylosing spondylitis. The CDR3 runs from the conserved cysteine through the conserved F or W. Fields, in order: D gene, J gene, clone size, V gene, CDR3 protein, CDR3 DNA. The D gene is left open where the match is weak. Part of the rows lack a size; the others show once, few, many or a class for expanded clones.

D gene: NA; J gene: TRBJ2-2; clone size: many; V gene: TRBV20-1; CDR3 protein: CSARVLGTDTGELFF; CDR3 DNA: TGCAGTGCTAGAGTACTAGGAACGGACACCGGGGAGCTGTTTTTT
D gene: TRBD1; J gene: TRBJ1-6; clone size: many; V gene: TRBV12-3/TRBV12-4; CDR3 protein: CASSLGLDREDNSPLHF; CDR3 DNA: TGTGCCAGCAGTTTAGGCCTGGACAGGGAAGATAATTCACCCCTCCACTTT
D gene: NA; J gene: TRBJ2-5; clone size: many; V gene: TRBV28; CDR3 protein: CASSKGTQYF; CDR3 DNA: TGTGCCAGCAGTAAGGGGACCCAGTACTTC
D gene: NA; J gene: TRBJ2-3; clone size: many; V gene: TRBV27; CDR3 protein: CASSLAGSTDTQYF; CDR3 DNA: TGCGCCAGCAGCTTGGCCGGGAGCACAGATACGCAGTATTTT
D gene: TRBD1; J gene: TRBJ2-7; clone size: NA; V gene: TRBV4-3; CDR3 protein: CASSSVTVGTGDHYEQYF; CDR3 DNA: TGCGCCAGCAGCTCGGTAACCGTAGGGACAGGGGATCACTACGAGCAGTACTTC
D gene: NA; J gene: TRBJ2-7; clone size: many; V gene: TRBV9; CDR3 protein: CASSAESPYEQYF; CDR3 DNA: TGTGCCAGCAGCGCAGAGTCCCCCTACGAGCAGTACTTC
D gene: TRBD2; J gene: TRBJ2-2; clone size: many; V gene: TRBV20-1; CDR3 protein: CSAREREAGELFF; CDR3 DNA: TGCAGTGCTAGGGAGCGGGAGGCCGGGGAGCTGTTTTTT
D gene: NA; J gene: TRBJ1-5; clone size: NA; V gene: TRBV7-9; CDR3 protein: CGSSLAHGPQPQHF; CDR3 DNA: TGTGGCAGCAGCTTAGCGCACGGACCGCAGCCCCAGCATTTT
D gene: NA; J gene: TRBJ2-7; clone size: few; V gene: TRBV28; CDR3 protein: CASSLIPSPNGQYF; CDR3 DNA: TGTGCCAGCAGTTTGATCCCGTCTCCGAACGGGCAGTACTTC
D gene: TRBD2; J gene: TRBJ2-7; clone size: few; V gene: TRBV5-4; CDR3 protein: CASSFMGAGDSEQYF; CDR3 DNA: TGTGCCAGCAGCTTTATGGGAGCGGGAGATTCCGAGCAGTACTTC
D gene: NA; J gene: TRBJ2-7; clone size: few; V gene: TRBV7-9; CDR3 protein: CASSLLGSEQYF; CDR3 DNA: TGTGCCAGCAGCTTATTAGGGTCCGAGCAGTACTTC
D gene: NA; J gene: TRBJ1-4; clone size: NA; V gene: TRBV7-9; CDR3 protein: CASSIPGVGEKLFF; CDR3 DNA: TGTGCCAGCAGCATTCCAGGGGTCGGTGAAAAACTGTTTTTT
D gene: TRBD2; J gene: TRBJ2-1; clone size: many; V gene: TRBV18; CDR3 protein: CASSPQRGGNEQFF; CDR3 DNA: TGTGCCAGCTCACCACAGCGGGGGGGCAATGAGCAGTTCTTC
D gene: NA; J gene: TRBJ1-2; clone size: many; V gene: TRBV11-2; CDR3 protein: CASSPGGRLNYGYTF; CDR3 DNA: TGTGCCAGCAGCCCCGGAGGCAGACTTAACTATGGCTACACCTTC
D gene: TRBD1; J gene: TRBJ2-2; clone size: many; V gene: TRBV28; CDR3 protein: CASRGQGLTGELFF; CDR3 DNA: TGTGCCAGCAGGGGACAGGGGCTCACCGGGGAGCTGTTTTTT
D gene: NA; J gene: TRBJ1-6; clone size: NA; V gene: TRBV10-2; CDR3 protein: CASSLEGGDSPLHF; CDR3 DNA: TGCGCCAGCAGCCTGGAGGGCGGGGATTCACCCCTCCACTTT
D gene: NA; J gene: TRBJ1-1; clone size: few; V gene: TRBV11-2; CDR3 protein: CASSSPLGGVVTEAFF; CDR3 DNA: TGTGCCAGCAGCTCACCTCTGGGAGGGGTGGTTACTGAAGCTTTCTTT
D gene: NA; J gene: TRBJ1-1; clone size: few; V gene: TRBV11-1; CDR3 protein: CASSLVQSGQPRGWTEAFF; CDR3 DNA: TGTGCCAGCAGCTTAGTACAATCCGGCCAACCTCGGGGGTGGACTGAAGCTTTCTTT
D gene: TRBD1; J gene: TRBJ2-1; clone size: few; V gene: TRBV3-1; CDR3 protein: CASSHWDREGDNEQFF; CDR3 DNA: TGTGCCAGCAGCCACTGGGACAGGGAAGGAGACAATGAGCAGTTCTTC
D gene: TRBD1; J gene: TRBJ2-4; clone size: many; V gene: TRBV29-1; CDR3 protein: CSVEDRGRGNIQYF; CDR3 DNA: TGCAGCGTTGAGGACAGGGGAAGAGGGAACATTCAGTACTTC